This is a list of T cell receptor beta chains from one sample in a study of human T cells and chemical hapten exposure. TCRdb called the RACE reads again in MiXCR, with one record for every CDR3 protein. This table has about 380,000 distinct CDR3 sequences, around 4.8% appearing once. The sequenced sample was whole blood, obtained in connection with sensitization to the hapten diphenylcyclopropenone (DPC). The receptor set was obtained from a woman aged 45-65 years with alopecia areata. Some clones in this sample may be carry-over from other donors' samples. CDR3s leave out the opening cysteine and the closing phenylalanine or tryptophan.

len	v_gene	j_gene	CDR3aa
11	TRBV9	TRBJ1-1	ASSVGLDTEAF
12	TRBV5-4	TRBJ2-7	ASSLGGISYEQY
13	TRBV27	TRBJ1-2	ASSPDRLSNYGYT
12	TRBV12-3/TRBV12-4	TRBJ1-2	ASSNSYAFYGYT
14	TRBV5-1	TRBJ2-1	ASSGLTGKGSDEQF
12	TRBV18	TRBJ2-3	ASASSSATDTQY
10	TRBV12-5	TRBJ2-7	ASGLRQDEQY
11	TRBV19	TRBJ1-5	ASSIISHQPQH
13	TRBV9	TRBJ1-1	ASSAEQGVWTEAF
13	TRBV28	TRBJ2-7	ASSLGGDRSYEQY
14	TRBV5-1	TRBJ2-3	ASSSGLASSTDTQY
11	TRBV7-9	TRBJ2-2	ASSSSVGGELF
10	TRBV3-1	TRBJ2-1	ASSQTVGEQF
14	TRBV5-1	TRBJ2-5	ASSLEAGGKQETQY
14	TRBV28	TRBJ2-5	ASSHQTGTAQETQY
13	TRBV21-1	TRBJ2-1	ASSKEEKNYNEQF
13	TRBV5-1	TRBJ1-4	ASSSTGGPNEKLF
11	TRBV11-2	TRBJ2-5	ASSLESGRTQY
11	TRBV5-1	TRBJ1-1	ASSVSPNTEAF
14	TRBV9	TRBJ1-1	ASSSRTGGRGTEAF
13	TRBV28	TRBJ2-7	ASSLGGIISYEQY
13	TRBV4-3	TRBJ1-1	ASSQDRGMGTEAF
9	TRBV29-1	TRBJ1-2	SVGRDAGYT
12	TRBV5-1	TRBJ2-1	ASRPEAGLTEQF
13	TRBV28	TRBJ2-5	ASSLKATSQETQY
12	TRBV7-3	TRBJ2-3	ASSGGQATDTQY
12	TRBV7-2	TRBJ2-3	ASSLDQFTDTQY